One sample yielded the 21 T cell receptor beta chains listed below, sequenced in a study of blood T cell repertoires in COVID-19. Measured with immunoSEQ multiplex PCR; TCRdb has only the in-frame clones, and not every one. This table holds about 240,000 clones, around four fifths found once. The sample taken for sequencing was PBMCs or T cells enriched from blood (not recorded which). Receptors originate from a woman in her thirties or forties who had been exposed to COVID-19.

V and J are TRBV5-5 and TRBJ2-5; 8 bases are a match to TRBD1. CDR1 is SGHKS and CDR2 is YYEKEE in the germline V gene (reference sequence). This CDR3 is built from 17 residues. The V segment lost 1 base and the J segment 5 bases; nucleotides outside the gene matches: 13. The CDR3 is CASSLFGQGPPGETQYF. The CDR3 DNA reads as TGTGCCAGCAGCTTGTTTGGACAGGGCCCACCGGGGGAGACCCAGTACTTC.

The chain joins TRBV19 to TRBJ1-6; 9 positions match TRBD1. Trimming cost V 4 bases and J 10 bases; bases outside gene matches: 8. Looked up from germline, CDR1 is LNHDA and CDR2 is SQIVND (reference sequence). This CDR3 is built from 15 residues. The CDR3 protein is CASSKDGTGSSPLHF. As DNA, the CDR3 is TGTGCCAGTAGTAAGGACGGGACAGGGTCATCACCCCTCCACTTT.

This clone came up once. V and J are TRBV11-2 and TRBJ2-3; 10 bases are shared with TRBD1. J was trimmed by 6 bases and V by 5 bases; bases with no gene match: 2. Germline V lookup: CDR1 SGHAT, CDR2 FQNNGV. The CDR3 covers 13 residues. The CDR3 sequence: CASSRTGGDTQYF. As DNA, the CDR3 is TGTGCCAGCAGCCGGACAGGGGGGGATACGCAGTATTTT.

This clone was observed a handful of times. The chain has TRBV2 and TRBJ2-5, with D perhaps matching TRBD2 (5 bases). The CDR3 extends over 14 amino acids. Deletions cut 8 bases from V and 7 bases from J, with 20 bases between. Looked up from germline, CDR1 is SNHLY and CDR2 is FYNNEI. Written as DNA, the CDR3 is TGTGCCAGCGTATGGACTGGCCGGCGAGGGACCCAGTACTTC. Amino acids: CASVWTGRRGTQYF. The full variable domain, completed using reference TRBV2 and TRBJ2-5, is EPEVTQTPSHQVTQMGQEVILRCVPISNHLYFYWYRQILGQKVEFLVSFYNNEISEKSEIFDDQFSVERPDGSNFTLKIRSTKLEDSAMYFCASVWTGRRGTQYFGPGTRLLVL.

CDR3 nucleotide sequence: TGTGCCAGCAGTCCCCAGGGACTCTTAAATGAAAAACTGTTTTTT. Protein: CASSPQGLLNEKLFF. The V call is TRBV6-5, the J call TRBJ1-4; D perhaps matches TRBD1 (5 bases). The CDR3 loop spans 15 amino acids. V gave up 5 bases and J gave up 5 bases, with 15 bases separating them. The germline CDR1 and CDR2 sequences are MNHEY and SVGAGI.

The chain is built from TRBV28 and TRBJ1-2, with a tentative D call TRBD1 (6 bases). The CDR3 sequence is 14 residues long. Trimming removed 4 bases at V and 3 bases at J, with 12 bases between. Germline CDR1 MDHEN, CDR2 SYDVKM. The CDR3 region is CASSSPPGDYGYTF. The DNA for the CDR3 is TGTGCCAGCAGTTCCCCTCCAGGGGACTATGGCTACACCTTC.

This clone was counted once. CDR3 residues: CASSLSTVRNQPQHF. The CDR3 DNA sequence: TGTGCCAGCAGCCTATCGACAGTCCGGAATCAGCCCCAGCATTTT. The chain recombines TRBV3-1 (or the pseudogene TRBV3-2) with TRBJ1-5; D may be TRBD1 (5 bases). The ends were cut back, 4 bases at V and 4 bases at J, with 14 bases in the middle. Germline-derived CDR1 and CDR2 are LGHDT and YNNKEL (reference sequence). There are 15 residues in the CDR3.

This clone was detected once. V usage is TRBV5-1 and J usage is TRBJ1-4, with 8 bases that match TRBD1. There are 18 residues in the CDR3. J was trimmed by 0 bases and V by 0 bases; bases with no gene match: 7. Per the germline V gene, CDR1 is SGHRS and CDR2 is YFSETQ. The CDR3 DNA is TGCGCCAGCAGCTTGGAAGGGGGCAGGGGGCCAACTAATGAAAAACTGTTTTTT. Residues: CASSLEGGRGPTNEKLFF.

This chain connects TRBV7-2 to TRBJ2-7; TRBD1 aligns across 8 bases. There are 15 residues in the CDR3. Trimming removed 5 bases from V and 2 bases from J; junction bases left unmatched: 8. Germline lookup yields CDR1 SGHTA and CDR2 FQGNSA. The CDR3 region has the DNA TGTGCCAGCAGCCCCTCGGCACAGGGGGCCTACGAGCAGTACTTC. Translation gives CASSPSAQGAYEQYF.

The chain employs TRBV29-1 and TRBJ1-4; D is unclear. The germline V and J ends were trimmed by 0 bases and 6 bases, with 8 bases remaining between them. The CDR3 is 13 residues long. CDR1 is SQVTM and CDR2 is ANQGSEA in the germline V gene. The CDR3 nucleotides are TGCAGCGTTGAAGATGGGCGGGATGAAAAACTGTTTTTT. Translation gives CSVEDGRDEKLFF.

The chain recombines TRBV24-1 with TRBJ2-2, with TRBD2 matching over 8 bases. This CDR3 has 16 amino acids. With 9 bases clipped from V and 0 bases from J, the junction kept 8 bases outside the gene matches. Germline lookup yields CDR1 KGHDR and CDR2 SFDVKD. The chain's CDR3 is CATGSQRGTNTGELFF. CDR3 in DNA: TGTGCCACCGGATCCCAGCGGGGGACGAACACCGGGGAGCTGTTTTTT.

This chain uses TRBV7-2 with TRBJ1-4; TRBD1 aligns across 8 bases. The V segment lost 5 bases and the J segment 8 bases; nucleotides outside the gene matches: 10. This CDR3 comprises 15 residues. The germline gives CDR1 SGHTA, CDR2 FQGNSA. For the CDR3, the DNA is TGTGCCAGCAGCCGCGATGGGACAGGCGGGGAAAAACTGTTTTTT. It specifies CASSRDGTGGEKLFF.

This clone was seen once. The rearrangement links TRBV14 to TRBJ2-1; unclear D gene. Trimming removed 3 bases from V and 4 bases from J, with 7 bases in between. The CDR3 loop spans 13 amino acids. Per the germline V gene, CDR1 is SGHDN and CDR2 is FVKESK. Here the CDR3 reads CASSQARYNEQFF. The CDR3 bases are TGTGCCAGCAGCCAGGCTAGATACAATGAGCAGTTCTTC.

This chain links TRBV4-2 with TRBJ1-6, with 7 bases fitting TRBD1. The germline CDR1 and CDR2 sequences are LGHNA and YNFKEQ. CDR3 size: 15 residues. The trim removed 1 base at V and 6 bases at J, leaving 3 bases unmatched. The CDR3 loop reads CASSQARDSNSPLHF. The CDR3 bases are TGTGCCAGCAGCCAAGCCCGGGACAGTAATTCACCCCTCCACTTT.

The V and J genes are TRBV7-2 and TRBJ2-7; no clear D gene. The CDR3 length is 12 residues. V shed 2 bases and J shed 6 bases, with 8 bases lying between them. The germline CDR1 and CDR2 sequences are SGHTA and FQGNSA. This CDR3 is CASSLNTAEQYF. The CDR3 DNA sequence: TGTGCCAGCAGCTTAAATACAGCCGAGCAGTACTTC.

This clone was seen repeatedly, ten times or more. The chain uses TRBV9 and TRBJ1-2, with TRBD1 matching over 8 bases. This CDR3 is 14 amino acids long. Per the germline V gene, CDR1 is SGDLS and CDR2 is YYNGEE. J lost 8 bases, V lost 4 bases, and 10 bases had no gene match. CDR3 residues: CASSPGTGLQGYTF. Here the CDR3 DNA reads TGTGCCAGCAGCCCCGGGACAGGATTACAGGGCTACACCTTC.

The J gene is TRBJ1-3, the V gene TRBV5-1; the D is unclear. In germline, CDR1 is SGHRS, CDR2 YFSETQ. Trimming took off 0 bases at V and 9 bases at J, with 4 bases between the two ends. The CDR3 runs 11 residues. The CDR3 nucleotides are TGCGCCAGCAGCTTGGATCGCACCATATATTTT. This gives the protein CASSLDRTIYF.

The chain is built from TRBV7-2 and TRBJ1-1; D remains ambiguous. Germline loops: CDR1 SGHTA, CDR2 FQGNSA. V was trimmed by 2 bases and J by 8 bases, leaving 6 bases between them. CDR3 length equals 11 residues. CDR3 bases: TGTGCCAGCAGCTTAAGCGAAGAAGCTTTCTTT. Its protein is CASSLSEEAFF.

In its sample, this clone was seen once. The chain joins TRBV11-1 to TRBJ2-3; 9 positions match TRBD1. This CDR3 is built from 15 residues. V shed 4 bases, J shed 5 bases, and the junction held 7 bases outside the gene matches. Germline V lookup: CDR1 SGHAT, CDR2 FQDESV (reference sequence). As DNA, the CDR3 is TGTGCCAGCAGCTCGAGGACAGGGGCGAGAGATACGCAGTATTTT. It yields the protein CASSSRTGARDTQYF.

The chain recombines TRBV28 with TRBJ2-7, with 8 bases identical to TRBD1. Trimming removed 6 bases from V and 3 bases from J; junction bases left unmatched: 7. This CDR3 has 14 amino acids. The germline CDR1 and CDR2 sequences are MDHEN and SYDVKM. In nucleotides, the CDR3 is TGTGCCAGCAGCTGGACAGGGAACCTCTACGAGCAGTACTTC. This codes for CASSWTGNLYEQYF.

The chain carries TRBV28 and TRBJ1-5; D not resolved. The V end was cut by 7 bases, the J end by 9 bases, with 22 bases between. The CDR3 runs to 15 residues. Germline V gives CDR1 MDHEN, CDR2 SYDVKM. The CDR3 sequence is CASTTSWPPGGPQHF. Written as DNA, the CDR3 is TGTGCCAGCACCACCTCGTGGCCCCCAGGAGGGCCCCAGCATTTT.